A single sample gave rise to the 16 T cell receptor beta chains below, sequenced in a study of OX40 agonist ivuxolimab in advanced cancers. Libraries were prepared by immunoSEQ multiplex PCR; TCRdb keeps only in-frame clonotypes and omits some of them. The table includes roughly 15,000 clones, 80% to 95% detected once. Source: CD4+ or CD8+ T cells sorted from blood, taken in a trial of the OX40 agonist ivuxolimab. All receptors come from an adult with an advanced solid tumor such as melanoma, head and neck, liver or kidney cancer.

The rearrangement links TRBV5-6 to TRBJ2-7; D gene uncertain. The CDR3 loop spans 12 amino acids. CDR1 and CDR2 from the germline V gene are SGHDT and YYEEEE. Deletions cut 2 bases from V and 6 bases from J, with 9 bases between. The CDR3 DNA sequence: TGTGCCAGCAGCTTCACCATTTCCGAGCAGTACTTC. Amino acids: CASSFTISEQYF.

This clone was counted a single time. The rearrangement joins TRBV28 to TRBJ1-5, with TRBD1 identical over 8 bases. The V gene end was trimmed by 7 bases and the J gene end by 5 bases; junction bases not matched to a gene: 4. Germline V gene lookup returns CDR1 MDHEN and CDR2 SYDVKM. This CDR3 has 13 amino acids. This CDR3 is CASTGQGHQPQHF. The CDR3 nucleotides are TGTGCCAGCACAGGACAGGGCCATCAGCCCCAGCATTTT.

The V and J genes are TRBV27 and TRBJ2-7, with TRBD2 matching over 8 bases. Germline assignment: CDR1 MNHEY and CDR2 SMNVEV (reference sequence). J lost 4 bases, V lost 5 bases, and 4 bases had no gene match. This CDR3 has 13 residues. CDR3 nucleotides: TGTGCCAGCAGTCCCCGGGGGGGGTACGAGCAGTACTTC. This translates into CASSPRGGYEQYF.

The chain recombines TRBV28 with TRBJ2-7; D remains unclear. This CDR3 spans 11 amino acids. Trimming shortened V by 5 bases and J by 1 base, and 3 bases separated the two germline ends. Germline V lookup: CDR1 MDHEN, CDR2 SYDVKM. DNA of the CDR3: TGTGCCAGCAGTCGTTCCTACGAGCAGTACTTC. This gives the protein CASSRSYEQYF.

The genes are TRBV27 and TRBJ2-3; no clear D gene. Between the trimmed V and J ends, which lost 4 bases and 5 bases, there was a span of 19 bases. Looked up from germline, CDR1 is MNHEY and CDR2 is SMNVEV (reference sequence). This CDR3 comprises 16 residues. The CDR3 reads CASSSRAMPFLDTQYF. As DNA, the CDR3 is TGTGCCAGCAGTTCCCGAGCCATGCCTTTTTTAGATACGCAGTATTTT.

This chain joins TRBV11-2 and TRBJ1-1; 7 bases match TRBD1. CDR1 is SGHAT and CDR2 is FQNNGV in the germline V gene. V dropped 5 bases and J dropped 7; count of bases not matched to a gene: 4. This CDR3 comprises 12 residues. The CDR3 protein is CASSTNRGEAFF. Here the CDR3 DNA reads TGTGCCAGCAGCACTAACAGGGGTGAAGCTTTCTTT.

V usage is TRBV4-1 and J usage is TRBJ2-2; the D gene is possibly TRBD2 (6 bases). This CDR3 region has 15 residues. The V gene's germline CDR1 is MGHRA and CDR2 YSYEKL. V lost 4 bases, J lost 1 base, and 10 bases lay in between. This chain's CDR3 is CASSRSGGNTGELFF. The CDR3 DNA follows: TGCGCCAGCAGCCGTAGCGGAGGGAACACCGGGGAGCTGTTTTTT.

The CDR3 is CASVLRGRGFGGDYGYTF. The CDR3 nucleotides are TGTGCCAGCGTATTAAGGGGAAGGGGATTTGGGGGGGACTATGGCTACACCTTC. The J gene is TRBJ1-2, the V gene TRBV6-4; maybe TRBD1 (5 bases). CDR3 length equals 18 residues. The germline CDR1 and CDR2 sequences are MRHNA and SNTAGT. V was clipped by 8 bases and J by 3 bases, with 28 bases between them.

The rearrangement links TRBV11-3 to TRBJ2-1, with D hard to call. Trimming took off 5 bases at V and 8 bases at J, with 7 bases between the two ends. Germline CDR1 is SGHNT and CDR2 is YENEEA. This CDR3 has 11 amino acids. CDR3 sequence (DNA): TGTGCCAGCAGCCTATCGTATGAGCAGTTCTTC. Translating gives CASSLSYEQFF.

This chain joins TRBV19 and TRBJ2-3; D possibly uses TRBD1 or TRBD2 (5 bases each). Germline loops: CDR1 LNHDA, CDR2 SQIVND (reference sequence). Trimming pared 3 bases from V and 0 bases from J, leaving 7 bases between. This CDR3 spans 14 amino acids. The chain's CDR3 is CASSMGVSTDTQYF. CDR3 nucleotides: TGTGCCAGTAGTATGGGGGTAAGCACAGATACGCAGTATTTT. The variable domain in full, with the rest retrieved from reference TRBV19 and TRBJ2-3, is DGGITQSPKYLFRKEGQNVTLSCEQNLNHDAMYWYRQDPGQGLRLIYYSQIVNDFQKGDIAEGYSVSREKKESFPLTVTSAQKNPTAFYLCASSMGVSTDTQYFGPGTRLTVL.

The chain joins TRBV7-2 to TRBJ2-1; TRBD2 matches at 9 bases. The CDR3 has 15 amino acids. Losses at the gene ends were 3 bases for V and 4 bases for J; bases not matched to a gene: 4. CDR1 is SGHTA and CDR2 is FQGNSA in the germline V gene. The CDR3 loop is CASSFSGSGYNEQFF. CDR3 coding DNA: TGTGCCAGCAGCTTTAGCGGGAGCGGTTACAATGAGCAGTTCTTC.

The V gene is TRBV6-5, the J gene TRBJ2-7; 7 bases are shared with TRBD2. This CDR3 is 15 amino acids long. Germline values: CDR1 MNHEY, CDR2 SVGAGI. Germline trimming cut 3 bases from V and 0 bases from J; bases unmatched to any gene: 5. Written as DNA, the CDR3 is TGTGCCAGCAGTTATGGGCGGGGGTCCTCCTACGAGCAGTACTTC. Translating gives CASSYGRGSSYEQYF.

Of note for this clone: Other DNA sequences of this sample code for an identical CDR3. The genes are TRBV7-9 and TRBJ2-1; weak D call: TRBD2 (6 bases). CDR1 and CDR2 (germline): SEHNR, FQNEAQ (reference sequence). The V gene lost 5 bases and the J gene lost 7 bases, with 18 bases spanning the gap. The CDR3 loop spans 15 amino acids. The CDR3 coding sequence is TGTGCCAGCAGCCCGGGACTCAATTACAATAATGAGCAGTTCTTC. Translated: CASSPGLNYNNEQFF.

The rearrangement uses TRBV5-4 and TRBJ2-1; 9 nucleotides agree with TRBD2. Germline trimming cut 4 bases from V and 4 bases from J; bases unmatched to any gene: 9. This CDR3 spans 16 amino acids. CDR1 is SGHNT, CDR2 YYREEE, per germline (reference sequence). In nucleotides, the CDR3 is TGTGCCAGCAGCCCGAGCGGGGGGCCTAATTACAATGAGCAGTTCTTC. As protein: CASSPSGGPNYNEQFF.

This clone was observed a single time. The V call is TRBV7-6, the J call TRBJ2-1, with 12 bases aligning to TRBD2. The CDR3 spans 16 residues. J gave up 3 bases and V 5 bases, and 5 bases lay outside the gene matches. Looked up from germline, CDR1 is SGHVS and CDR2 is FNYEAQ. The CDR3 loop is CASSPRGLAGYNEQFF. CDR3 sequence (DNA): TGTGCCAGCAGCCCCCGGGGACTAGCGGGCTACAATGAGCAGTTCTTC. The full variable domain, completed using reference TRBV7-6 and TRBJ2-1, is GAGVSQSPRYKVTKRGQDVALRCDPISGHVSLYWYRQALGQGPEFLTYFNYEAQQDKSGLPNDRFSAERPEGSISTLTIQRTEQRDSAMYRCASSPRGLAGYNEQFFGPGTRLTVL.

DNA of the CDR3: TGTGCCAGTAGTATCCTAGCGGGAGAGACACCTCTCACAGATACGCAGTATTTT. It specifies CASSILAGETPLTDTQYF. The chain has TRBV19 and TRBJ2-3, with 10 bases matching TRBD2. Germline trimming cut 3 bases from V and 2 bases from J; bases unmatched to any gene: 11. Germline assignment: CDR1 LNHDA and CDR2 SQIVND (reference sequence). The CDR3 totals 18 residues.